Given below is one T cell receptor beta chain in context. V lost 7 bases to trimming and J lost 6 bases, with 19 bases between them. The CDR3 is made up of 14 amino acids. Germline assignment: CDR1 SEHNR and CDR2 FQNEAQ (reference sequence). This record belongs to a study of shared clonotypes between healthy human individuals. Some clones are missing from TCRdb's copy, which holds only in-frame ones; the method was immunoSEQ multiplex PCR. This table has some 2,000,000 clones, 95% appearing once. Source material: naive CD4+ T cells sorted from blood. Specified subset: CD45RA+ positively selected. This chain connects TRBV7-9 to TRBJ2-7; D perhaps matches TRBD2 (6 bases). This clonotype was sampled from a man aged 18 to 35 in good health. The CDR3 region is CASTLLSEEGEQYF. DNA for the CDR3: TGTGCCAGCACCCTCCTATCCGAGGAGGGCGAGCAGTACTTC.